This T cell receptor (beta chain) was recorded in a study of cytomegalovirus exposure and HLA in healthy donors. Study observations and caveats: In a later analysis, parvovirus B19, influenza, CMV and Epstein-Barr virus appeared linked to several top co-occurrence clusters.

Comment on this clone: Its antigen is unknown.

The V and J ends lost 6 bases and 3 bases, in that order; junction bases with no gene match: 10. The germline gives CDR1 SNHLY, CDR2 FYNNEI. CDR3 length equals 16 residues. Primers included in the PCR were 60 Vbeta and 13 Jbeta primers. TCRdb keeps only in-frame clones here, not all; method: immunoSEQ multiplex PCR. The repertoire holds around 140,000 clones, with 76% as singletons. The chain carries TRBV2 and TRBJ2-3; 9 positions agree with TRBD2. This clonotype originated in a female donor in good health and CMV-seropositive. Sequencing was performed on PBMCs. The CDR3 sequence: CASSGLLAGDTDTQYF. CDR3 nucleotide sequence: TGTGCCAGCAGCGGACTACTAGCGGGCGATACAGATACGCAGTATTTT.